Listed below are T cell receptor beta chains from one sample, sequenced in a study of T cell repertoires in cytomegalovirus infection. One entry per CDR3 protein results from TCRdb running MiXCR on the reads. Of approximately 200,000 distinct CDR3 sequences in the sample, approximately 22% were seen once. Sequenced material: CD8+ T cells from PBMCs. These receptors were collected from a human donor in good health (CMV status not recorded). Some clones in this sample may be carry-over from other donors' samples. Each CDR3 is given with its conserved first and last residue. The order of the fields is CDR3 length, D gene, V gene, J gene, clone size, CDR3 protein, CDR3 DNA. D genes are given only for firm matches. Size tells how often a clone was seen (once, few, many) or the class of an expanded clone, and some rows leave it out.

CDR3 length: 15; D gene: NA; V gene: TRBV5-6; J gene: TRBJ2-1; clone size: few; CDR3 protein: CASSLTGVGWNEQFF; CDR3 DNA: TGTGCCAGCAGCTTGACGGGGGTTGGCTGGAATGAGCAGTTCTTC
CDR3 length: 17; D gene: NA; V gene: TRBV27; J gene: TRBJ2-2; clone size: few; CDR3 protein: CASSLLGGLLDTGELFF; CDR3 DNA: TGTGCCAGCAGTTTATTGGGGGGTCTTCTGGACACCGGGGAGCTGTTTTTT
CDR3 length: 13; D gene: NA; V gene: TRBV5-1; J gene: TRBJ1-4; clone size: many; CDR3 protein: CASSLWGNEKLFF; CDR3 DNA: TGCGCCAGCAGCTTGTGGGGTAATGAAAAACTGTTTTTT
CDR3 length: 16; D gene: TRBD2; V gene: TRBV28; J gene: TRBJ2-7; clone size: NA; CDR3 protein: CASSFSPLAGAYEQYF; CDR3 DNA: TGTGCCAGCAGTTTTTCTCCACTAGCGGGGGCCTACGAGCAGTACTTC
CDR3 length: 13; D gene: NA; V gene: TRBV29-1; J gene: TRBJ1-2; clone size: NA; CDR3 protein: CSARGGASRGYTF; CDR3 DNA: TGCAGTGCAAGGGGGGGCGCTTCGCGAGGCTACACCTTC
CDR3 length: 13; D gene: NA; V gene: TRBV12-3/TRBV12-4; J gene: TRBJ2-3; clone size: NA; CDR3 protein: CASSADRSDTQYF; CDR3 DNA: TGTGCCAGCAGTGCCGACAGGTCAGATACGCAGTATTTT
CDR3 length: 14; D gene: NA; V gene: TRBV3-1; J gene: TRBJ1-2; clone size: NA; CDR3 protein: CASSPFGPGNGYTF; CDR3 DNA: TGTGCCAGCAGCCCCTTTGGACCGGGAAATGGCTACACCTTC
CDR3 length: 14; D gene: NA; V gene: TRBV3-1; J gene: TRBJ2-2; clone size: few; CDR3 protein: CASSQIKHAGELFF; CDR3 DNA: TGTGCCAGCAGCCAAATCAAGCATGCCGGGGAGCTGTTTTTT
CDR3 length: 16; D gene: TRBD1; V gene: TRBV7-4; J gene: TRBJ1-6; clone size: NA; CDR3 protein: CASSSRDRSYNSPLHF; CDR3 DNA: TGTGCCAGCAGCTCCCGGGACAGGTCCTATAATTCACCCCTCCACTTT
CDR3 length: 15; D gene: TRBD1; V gene: TRBV7-9; J gene: TRBJ1-4; clone size: many; CDR3 protein: CASSLLQGDNEKLFF; CDR3 DNA: TGTGCCAGCAGCTTACTACAGGGGGACAATGAAAAACTGTTTTTT
CDR3 length: 12; D gene: NA; V gene: TRBV5-1; J gene: TRBJ2-1; clone size: NA; CDR3 protein: CATRGGSNEQFF; CDR3 DNA: TGCGCCACCAGGGGGGGGTCCAATGAGCAGTTCTTC
CDR3 length: 13; D gene: TRBD1; V gene: TRBV7-2; J gene: TRBJ1-2; clone size: many; CDR3 protein: CASEQGAGYGYTF; CDR3 DNA: TGTGCCAGCGAACAGGGGGCGGGCTATGGCTACACCTTC